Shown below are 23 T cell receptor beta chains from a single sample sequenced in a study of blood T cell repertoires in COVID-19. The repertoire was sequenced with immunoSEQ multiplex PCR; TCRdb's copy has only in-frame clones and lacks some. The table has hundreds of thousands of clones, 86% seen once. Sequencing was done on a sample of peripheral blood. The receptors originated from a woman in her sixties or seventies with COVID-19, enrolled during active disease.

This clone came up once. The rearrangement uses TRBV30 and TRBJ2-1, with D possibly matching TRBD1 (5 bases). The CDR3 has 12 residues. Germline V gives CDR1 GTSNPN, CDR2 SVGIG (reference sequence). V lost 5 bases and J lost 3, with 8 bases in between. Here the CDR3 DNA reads TGTGCCTGGGCGACAGTCTACAATGAGCAGTTCTTC. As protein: CAWATVYNEQFF.

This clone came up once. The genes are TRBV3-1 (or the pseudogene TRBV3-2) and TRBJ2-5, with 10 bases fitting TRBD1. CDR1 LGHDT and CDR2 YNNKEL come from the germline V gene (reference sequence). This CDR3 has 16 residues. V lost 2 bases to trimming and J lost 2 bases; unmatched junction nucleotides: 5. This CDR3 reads CASSQRTGGPQETQYF. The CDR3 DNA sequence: TGTGCCAGCAGCCAACGGACAGGGGGACCACAAGAGACCCAGTACTTC.

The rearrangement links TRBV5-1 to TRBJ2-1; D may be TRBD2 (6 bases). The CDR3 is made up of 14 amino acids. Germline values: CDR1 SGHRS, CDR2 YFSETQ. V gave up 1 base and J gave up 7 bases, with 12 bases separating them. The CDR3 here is CASSLPPGENEQFF. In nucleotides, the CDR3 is TGCGCCAGCAGCTTGCCGCCGGGGGAAAATGAGCAGTTCTTC.

Here the CDR3 DNA reads TGTGCCACCAGCGGCACTGGGGGCCCAGATACGCAGTATTTT. Translated, it gives CATSGTGGPDTQYF. This chain links TRBV24-1 with TRBJ2-3, with D possibly matching TRBD1 (6 bases). The CDR3 runs to 14 residues. CDR1 is KGHDR, CDR2 SFDVKD, per germline. Trimming pared 7 bases from V and 4 bases from J, leaving 14 bases between.

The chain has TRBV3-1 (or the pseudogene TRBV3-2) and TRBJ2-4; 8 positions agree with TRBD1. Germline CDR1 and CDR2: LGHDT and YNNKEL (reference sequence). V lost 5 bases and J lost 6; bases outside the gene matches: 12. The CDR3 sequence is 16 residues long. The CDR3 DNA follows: TGTGCCAGCAGCTCTACTTCCAGGGGGCAGGGAAACATTCAGTACTTC. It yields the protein CASSSTSRGQGNIQYF.

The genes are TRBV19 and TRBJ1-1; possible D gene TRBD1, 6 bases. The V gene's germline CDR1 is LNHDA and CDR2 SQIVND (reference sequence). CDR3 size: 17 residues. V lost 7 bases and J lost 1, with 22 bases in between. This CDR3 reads CASKGVSLSQKNTEAFF. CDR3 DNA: TGTGCCAGTAAGGGGGTTAGCCTCAGCCAAAAGAACACTGAAGCTTTCTTT.

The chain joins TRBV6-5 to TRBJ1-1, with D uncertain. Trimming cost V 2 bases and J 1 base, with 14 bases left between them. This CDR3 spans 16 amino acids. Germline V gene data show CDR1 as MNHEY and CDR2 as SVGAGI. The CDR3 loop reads CASSYEGNVGNTEAFF. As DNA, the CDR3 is TGTGCCAGCAGTTACGAGGGAAACGTAGGGAACACTGAAGCTTTCTTT.

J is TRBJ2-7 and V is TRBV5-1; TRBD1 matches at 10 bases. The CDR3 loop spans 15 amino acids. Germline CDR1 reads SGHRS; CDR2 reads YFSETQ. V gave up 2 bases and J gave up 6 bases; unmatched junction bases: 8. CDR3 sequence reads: CASSFQTGGEIEQYF. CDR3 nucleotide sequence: TGCGCCAGCAGCTTCCAGACAGGGGGCGAGATCGAGCAGTACTTC.

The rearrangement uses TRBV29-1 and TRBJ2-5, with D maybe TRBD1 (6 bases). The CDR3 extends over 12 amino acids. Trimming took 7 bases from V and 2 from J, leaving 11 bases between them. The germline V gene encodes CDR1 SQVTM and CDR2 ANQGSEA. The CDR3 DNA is TGCAGCGCAGGGGTTTGGCAAGAGACCCAGTACTTC. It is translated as CSAGVWQETQYF.

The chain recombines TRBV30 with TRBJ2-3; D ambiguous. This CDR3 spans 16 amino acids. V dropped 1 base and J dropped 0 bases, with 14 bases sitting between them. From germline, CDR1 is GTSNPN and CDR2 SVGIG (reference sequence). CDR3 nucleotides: TGTGCCTGGAGTGGGAGTCCTAGGCAGAGCACAGATACGCAGTATTTT. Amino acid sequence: CAWSGSPRQSTDTQYF.

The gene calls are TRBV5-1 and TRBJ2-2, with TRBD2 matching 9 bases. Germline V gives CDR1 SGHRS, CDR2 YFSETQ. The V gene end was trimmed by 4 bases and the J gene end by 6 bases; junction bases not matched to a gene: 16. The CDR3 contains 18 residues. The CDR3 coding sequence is TGCGCCAGCAGCCGACCGGGACTAGCAGAGAGATTACCCGGGGAGCTGTTTTTT. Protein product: CASSRPGLAERLPGELFF. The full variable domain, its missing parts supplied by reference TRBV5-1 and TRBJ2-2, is KAGVTQTPRYLIKTRGQQVTLSCSPISGHRSVSWYQQTPGQGLQFLFEYFSETQRNKGNFPGRFSGRQFSNSRSEMNVSTLELGDSALYLCASSRPGLAERLPGELFFGEGSRLTVL.

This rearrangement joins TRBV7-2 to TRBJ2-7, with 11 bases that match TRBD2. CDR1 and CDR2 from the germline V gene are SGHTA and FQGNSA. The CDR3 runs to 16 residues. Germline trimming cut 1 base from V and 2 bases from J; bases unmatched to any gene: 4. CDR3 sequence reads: CASSLGASGGPYEQYF. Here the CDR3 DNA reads TGTGCCAGCAGCTTAGGGGCTAGCGGGGGGCCCTACGAGCAGTACTTC.

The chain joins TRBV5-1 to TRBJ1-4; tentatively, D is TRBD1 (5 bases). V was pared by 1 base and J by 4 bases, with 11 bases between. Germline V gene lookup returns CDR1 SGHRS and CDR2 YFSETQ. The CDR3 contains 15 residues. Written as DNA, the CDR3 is TGCGCCAGCAGCTTGATGCCGGGGGGTAATGAAAAACTGTTTTTT. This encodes CASSLMPGGNEKLFF.

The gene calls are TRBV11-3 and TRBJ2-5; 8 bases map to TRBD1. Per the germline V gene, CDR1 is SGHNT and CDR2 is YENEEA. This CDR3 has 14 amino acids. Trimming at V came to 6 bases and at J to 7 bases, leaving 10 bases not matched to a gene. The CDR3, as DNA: TGTGCCAGCAGTAAGACAGGGGCGTTTGGGACCCAGTACTTC. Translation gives CASSKTGAFGTQYF.

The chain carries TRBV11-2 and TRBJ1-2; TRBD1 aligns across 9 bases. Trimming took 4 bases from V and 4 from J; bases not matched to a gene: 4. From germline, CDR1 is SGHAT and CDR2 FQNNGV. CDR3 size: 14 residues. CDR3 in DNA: TGTGCCAGCAGCTCGGGACAGGGCTTCTATGGCTACACCTTC. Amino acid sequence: CASSSGQGFYGYTF. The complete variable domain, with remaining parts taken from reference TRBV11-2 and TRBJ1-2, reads EAGVAQSPRYKIIEKRQSVAFWCNPISGHATLYWYQQILGQGPKLLIQFQNNGVVDDSQLPKDRFSAERLKGVDSTLKIQPAKLEDSAVYLCASSSGQGFYGYTFGSGTRLTVV.

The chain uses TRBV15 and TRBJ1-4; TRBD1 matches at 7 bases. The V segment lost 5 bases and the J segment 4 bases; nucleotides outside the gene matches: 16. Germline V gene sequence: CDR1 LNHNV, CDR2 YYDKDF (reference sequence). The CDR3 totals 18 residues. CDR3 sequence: CATSGGSRGKDFNEKLFF. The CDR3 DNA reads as TGTGCCACCAGCGGAGGGAGCAGGGGGAAGGATTTTAATGAAAAACTGTTTTTT.

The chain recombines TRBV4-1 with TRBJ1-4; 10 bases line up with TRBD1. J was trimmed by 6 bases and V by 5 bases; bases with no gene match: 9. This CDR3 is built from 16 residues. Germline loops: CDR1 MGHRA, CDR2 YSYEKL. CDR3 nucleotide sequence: TGCGCCAGCAGCACAGAACGTGGGACAGGGGATGAAAAACTGTTTTTT. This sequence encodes CASSTERGTGDEKLFF.

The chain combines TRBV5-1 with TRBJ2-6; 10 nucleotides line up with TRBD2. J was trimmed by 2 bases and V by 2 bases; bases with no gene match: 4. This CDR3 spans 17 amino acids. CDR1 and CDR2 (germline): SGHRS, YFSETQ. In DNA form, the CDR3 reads TGCGCCAGCAGCTTTGGTCTAGCGGGGGCTGGGGCCAACGTCCTGACTTTC. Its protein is CASSFGLAGAGANVLTF.

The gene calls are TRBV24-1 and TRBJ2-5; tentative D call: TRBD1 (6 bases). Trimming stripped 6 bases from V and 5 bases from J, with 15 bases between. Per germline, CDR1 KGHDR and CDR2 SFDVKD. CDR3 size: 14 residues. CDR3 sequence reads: CATSTPRGSETQYF. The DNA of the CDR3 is TGTGCCACCAGTACGCCCAGGGGATCGGAGACCCAGTACTTC.

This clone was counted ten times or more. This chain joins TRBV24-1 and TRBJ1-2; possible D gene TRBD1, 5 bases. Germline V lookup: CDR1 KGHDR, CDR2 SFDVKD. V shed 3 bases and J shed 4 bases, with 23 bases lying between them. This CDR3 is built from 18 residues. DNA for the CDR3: TGTGCCACCAGTGATACACGGTCGGCAGGGCTCGGCCTCTATGGCTACACCTTC. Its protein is CATSDTRSAGLGLYGYTF.

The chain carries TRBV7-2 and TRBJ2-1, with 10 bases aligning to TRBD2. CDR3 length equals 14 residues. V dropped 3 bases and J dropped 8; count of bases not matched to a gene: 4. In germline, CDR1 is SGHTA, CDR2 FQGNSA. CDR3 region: CASSFKRGGYEQFF. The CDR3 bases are TGTGCCAGCAGCTTCAAGCGGGGGGGATATGAGCAGTTCTTC.

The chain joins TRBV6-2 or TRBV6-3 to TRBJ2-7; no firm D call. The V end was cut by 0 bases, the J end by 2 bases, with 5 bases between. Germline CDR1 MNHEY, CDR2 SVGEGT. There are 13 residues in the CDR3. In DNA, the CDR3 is TGTGCCAGCAGTTACTCCCCCACCTACGAGCAGTACTTC. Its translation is CASSYSPTYEQYF.

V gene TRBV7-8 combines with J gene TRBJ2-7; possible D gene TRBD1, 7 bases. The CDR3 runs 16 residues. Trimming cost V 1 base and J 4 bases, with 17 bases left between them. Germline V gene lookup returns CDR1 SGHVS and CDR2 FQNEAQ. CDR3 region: CASSLVRLAGGYEQYF. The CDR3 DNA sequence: TGTGCCAGCAGCTTAGTTAGGCTAGCAGGGGGGTACGAGCAGTACTTC.